The source of this T cell receptor (beta chain) is a study of T cells in Graves' hyperthyroidism and ophthalmopathy. Overall study findings and caveats: Also found in blood were most expanded thyroid clonotypes above 0.001.

Amplified TCR beta CDR3 regions came from RNA transcripts. Using the HTBI primer set, a first-round RT-PCR was run on the TCR CDR3. MiXCR, run by TCRdb on the multiplex PCR reads, gives a single entry per CDR3 protein. The sample holds 700,000 to 850,000 distinct CDR3 sequences, 35% seen once. The germline V gene has CDR1 LNHDA and CDR2 SQIVND (reference sequence). J was trimmed by 1 base and V by 3 bases; bases with no gene match: 8. The CDR3 runs to 17 residues. Lactation, pregnancy, other autoimmune disease or uncontrolled infection excluded patients. Diagnostic decisions used clinical symptoms, serum thyroxine and TRAb, thyroid ultrasound and orbital computed tomography. PBMCs were collected from an approximately 9.3 ml volume of fresh peripheral blood. Turning to this clonotype: Its antigen is currently unknown.

Sequencing was carried out using blood. The sequence came from a woman in her thirties or forties with Graves' hyperthyroidism. The chain has TRBV19 and TRBJ1-5, with TRBD1 matching 8 bases. The CDR3 DNA is TGTGCCAGTAGTATCGGACAGGGTAGTGGGAGCAATCAGCCCCAGCATTTT. It codes for CASSIGQGSGSNQPQHF.